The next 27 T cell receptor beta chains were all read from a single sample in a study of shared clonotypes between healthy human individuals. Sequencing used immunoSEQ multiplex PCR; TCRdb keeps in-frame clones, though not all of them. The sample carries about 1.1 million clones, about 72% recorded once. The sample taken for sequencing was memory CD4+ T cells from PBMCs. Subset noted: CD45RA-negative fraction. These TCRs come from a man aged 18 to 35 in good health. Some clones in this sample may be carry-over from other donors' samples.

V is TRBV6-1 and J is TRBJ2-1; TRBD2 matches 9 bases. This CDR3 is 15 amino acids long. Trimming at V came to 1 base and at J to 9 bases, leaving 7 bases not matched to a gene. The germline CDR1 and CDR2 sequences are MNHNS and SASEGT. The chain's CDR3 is CASSEGREGLGEQFF. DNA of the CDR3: TGTGCCAGCAGTGAAGGGCGGGAGGGCCTCGGTGAGCAGTTCTTC.

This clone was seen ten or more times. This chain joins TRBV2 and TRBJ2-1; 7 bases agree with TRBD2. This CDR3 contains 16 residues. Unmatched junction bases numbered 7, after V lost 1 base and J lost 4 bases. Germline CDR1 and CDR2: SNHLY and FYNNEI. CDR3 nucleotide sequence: TGTGCCAGCAGTGAAGGGCTAGCGGAGGGGTACAATGAGCAGTTCTTC. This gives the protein CASSEGLAEGYNEQFF.

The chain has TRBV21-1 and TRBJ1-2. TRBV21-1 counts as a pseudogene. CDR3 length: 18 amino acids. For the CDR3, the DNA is TGTGCCAGCAGCAAGGATTGGAGAGGGGTGACTCTAAACTATGGCTACACCTTC. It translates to CASSKDWRGVTLNYGYTF.

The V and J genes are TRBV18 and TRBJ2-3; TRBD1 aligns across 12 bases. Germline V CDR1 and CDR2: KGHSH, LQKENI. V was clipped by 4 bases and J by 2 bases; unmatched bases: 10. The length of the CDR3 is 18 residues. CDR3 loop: CASSRDRGPLTSTDTQYF. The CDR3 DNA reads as TGTGCCAGCTCACGGGACAGGGGGCCCTTAACCTCCACAGATACGCAGTATTTT. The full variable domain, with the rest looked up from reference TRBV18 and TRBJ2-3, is NAGVMQNPRHLVRRRGQEARLRCSPMKGHSHVYWYRQLPEEGLKFMVYLQKENIIDESGMPKERFSAEFPKEGPSILRIQQVVRGDSAAYFCASSRDRGPLTSTDTQYFGPGTRLTVL.

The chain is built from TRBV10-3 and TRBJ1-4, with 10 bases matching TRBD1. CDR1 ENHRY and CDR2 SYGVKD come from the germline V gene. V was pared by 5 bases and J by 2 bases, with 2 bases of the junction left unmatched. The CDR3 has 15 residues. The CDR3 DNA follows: TGTGCCATCAGTCCGACAGGGGGCACTAATGAAAAACTGTTTTTT. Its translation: CAISPTGGTNEKLFF.

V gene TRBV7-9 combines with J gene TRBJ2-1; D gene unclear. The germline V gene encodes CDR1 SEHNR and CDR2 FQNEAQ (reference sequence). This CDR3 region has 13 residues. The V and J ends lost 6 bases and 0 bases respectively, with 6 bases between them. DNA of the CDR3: TGTGCCAGCAGTCCTAGCTCCTACAATGAGCAGTTCTTC. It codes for CASSPSSYNEQFF. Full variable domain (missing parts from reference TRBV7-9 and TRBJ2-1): DTGVSQNPRHKITKRGQNVTFRCDPISEHNRLYWYRQTLGQGPEFLTYFQNEAQLEKSRLLSDRFSAERPKGSFSTLEIQRTEQGDSAMYLCASSPSSYNEQFFGPGTRLTVL.

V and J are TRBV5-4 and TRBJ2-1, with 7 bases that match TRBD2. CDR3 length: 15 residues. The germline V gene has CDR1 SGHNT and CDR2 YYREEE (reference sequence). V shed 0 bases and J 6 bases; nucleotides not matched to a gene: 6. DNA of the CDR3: TGTGCCAGCAGCTTGGTGGGAGGGAGGGGCAATGAGCAGTTCTTC. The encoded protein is CASSLVGGRGNEQFF.

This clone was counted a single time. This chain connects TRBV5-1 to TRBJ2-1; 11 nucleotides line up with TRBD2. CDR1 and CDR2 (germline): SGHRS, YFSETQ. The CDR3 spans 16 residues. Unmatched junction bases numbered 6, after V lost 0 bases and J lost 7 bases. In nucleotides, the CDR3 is TGCGCCAGCAGCTTGGTGCTAGCGGGAGGTAGAAATGAGCAGTTCTTC. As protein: CASSLVLAGGRNEQFF.

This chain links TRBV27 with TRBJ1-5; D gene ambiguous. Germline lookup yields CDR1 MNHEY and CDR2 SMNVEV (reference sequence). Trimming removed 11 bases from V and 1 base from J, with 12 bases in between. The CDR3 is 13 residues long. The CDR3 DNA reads TGTGCCGGACCCCATGCGAGCAATCAGCCCCAGCATTTT. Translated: CAGPHASNQPQHF.

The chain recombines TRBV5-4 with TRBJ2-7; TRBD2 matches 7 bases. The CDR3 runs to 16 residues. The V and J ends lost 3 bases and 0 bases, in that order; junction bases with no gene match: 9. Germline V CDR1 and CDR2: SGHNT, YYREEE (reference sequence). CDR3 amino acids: CASSYALAEGSYEQYF. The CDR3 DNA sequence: TGTGCCAGCAGCTATGCCCTAGCGGAAGGCTCCTACGAGCAGTACTTC. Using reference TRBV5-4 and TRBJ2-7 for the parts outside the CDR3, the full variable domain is ETGVTQSPTHLIKTRGQQVTLRCSSQSGHNTVSWYQQALGQGPQFIFQYYREEENGRGNFPPRFSGLQFPNYSSELNVNALELDDSALYLCASSYALAEGSYEQYFGPGTRLTVT.

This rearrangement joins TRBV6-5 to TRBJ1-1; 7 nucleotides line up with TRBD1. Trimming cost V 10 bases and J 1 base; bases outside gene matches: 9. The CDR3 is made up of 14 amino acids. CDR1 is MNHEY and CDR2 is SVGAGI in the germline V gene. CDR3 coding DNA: TGTGCCATCAGGGGGAGCAGTAGGAACACTGAAGCTTTCTTT. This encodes CAIRGSSRNTEAFF.

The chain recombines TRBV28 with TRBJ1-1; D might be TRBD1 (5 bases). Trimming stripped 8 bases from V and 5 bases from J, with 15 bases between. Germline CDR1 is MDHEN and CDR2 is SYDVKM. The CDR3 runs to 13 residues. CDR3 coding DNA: TGTGCCAGCCAACTGCCCGGGGGGACTGAAGCTTTCTTT. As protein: CASQLPGGTEAFF. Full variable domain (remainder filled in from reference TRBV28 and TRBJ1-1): DVKVTQSSRYLVKRTGEKVFLECVQDMDHENMFWYRQDPGLGLRLIYFSYDVKMKEKGDIPEGYSVSREKKERFSLILESASTNQTSMYLCASQLPGGTEAFFGQGTRLTVV.

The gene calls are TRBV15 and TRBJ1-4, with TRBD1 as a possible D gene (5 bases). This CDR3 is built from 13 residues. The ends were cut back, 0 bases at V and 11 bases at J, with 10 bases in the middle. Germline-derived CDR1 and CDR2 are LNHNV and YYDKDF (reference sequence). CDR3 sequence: CATSRDGAGKLFF. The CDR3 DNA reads TGTGCCACCAGCAGAGATGGGGCCGGGAAACTGTTTTTT.

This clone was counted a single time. The CDR3 bases are TGTGCCAGCAGTGCCCGGGGTGGCTATGGCTACACCTTC. Amino acids: CASSARGGYGYTF. V is TRBV28 and J is TRBJ1-2; D is uncertain. Trimming took 5 bases from V and 4 from J, leaving 11 bases between them. Germline assignment: CDR1 MDHEN and CDR2 SYDVKM. The CDR3 extends over 13 amino acids.

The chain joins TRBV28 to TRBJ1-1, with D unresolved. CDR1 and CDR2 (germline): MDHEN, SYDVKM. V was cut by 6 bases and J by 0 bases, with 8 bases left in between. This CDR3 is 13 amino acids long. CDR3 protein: CASSNRVNTEAFF. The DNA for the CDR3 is TGTGCCAGCAGCAACCGGGTGAACACTGAAGCTTTCTTT.

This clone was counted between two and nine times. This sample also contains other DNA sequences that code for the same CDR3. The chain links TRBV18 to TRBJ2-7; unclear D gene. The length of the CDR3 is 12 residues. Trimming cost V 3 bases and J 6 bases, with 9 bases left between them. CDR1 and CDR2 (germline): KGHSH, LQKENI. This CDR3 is CASSPPGGEQYF. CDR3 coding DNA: TGTGCCAGCTCACCCCCAGGTGGCGAGCAGTACTTC.

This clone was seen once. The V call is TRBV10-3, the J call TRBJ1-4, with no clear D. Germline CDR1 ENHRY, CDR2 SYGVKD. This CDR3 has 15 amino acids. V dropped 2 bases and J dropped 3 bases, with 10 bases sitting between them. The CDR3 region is CAISEGRAANEKLFF. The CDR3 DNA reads TGTGCCATCAGTGAGGGGAGGGCAGCTAATGAAAAACTGTTTTTT.

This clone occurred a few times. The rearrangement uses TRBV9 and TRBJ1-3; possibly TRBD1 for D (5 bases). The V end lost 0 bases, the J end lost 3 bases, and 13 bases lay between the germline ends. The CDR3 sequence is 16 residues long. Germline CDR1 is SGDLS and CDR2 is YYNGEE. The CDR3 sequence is CASSVGGVGYGNTIYF. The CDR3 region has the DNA TGTGCCAGCAGCGTAGGGGGCGTCGGGTATGGAAACACCATATATTTT.

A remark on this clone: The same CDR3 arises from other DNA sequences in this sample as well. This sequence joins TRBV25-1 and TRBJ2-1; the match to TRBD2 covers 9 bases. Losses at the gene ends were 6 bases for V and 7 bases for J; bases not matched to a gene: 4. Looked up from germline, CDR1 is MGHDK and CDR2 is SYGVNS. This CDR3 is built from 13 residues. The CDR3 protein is CASSRTSGNEQFF. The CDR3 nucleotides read TGTGCCAGCAGCCGAACTAGCGGGAATGAGCAGTTCTTC.

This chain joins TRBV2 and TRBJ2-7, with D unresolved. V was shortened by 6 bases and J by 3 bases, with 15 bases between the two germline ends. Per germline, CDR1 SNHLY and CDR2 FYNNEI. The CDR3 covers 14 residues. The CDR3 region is CASRAAAVLYEQYF. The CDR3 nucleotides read TGTGCCAGCAGGGCCGCGGCGGTACTCTACGAGCAGTACTTC.

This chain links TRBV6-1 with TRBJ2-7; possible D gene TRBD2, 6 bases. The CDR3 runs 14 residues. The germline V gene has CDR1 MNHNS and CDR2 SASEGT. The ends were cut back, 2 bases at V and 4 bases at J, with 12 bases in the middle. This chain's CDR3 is CASSERRGWYEQYF. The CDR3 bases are TGTGCCAGCAGTGAAAGGAGGGGTTGGTACGAGCAGTACTTC.

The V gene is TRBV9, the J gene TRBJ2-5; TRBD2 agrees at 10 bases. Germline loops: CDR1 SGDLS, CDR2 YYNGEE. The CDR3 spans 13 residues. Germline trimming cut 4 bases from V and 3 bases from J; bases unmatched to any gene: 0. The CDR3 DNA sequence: TGTGCCAGCAGCACTAGCGGGAAAGAGACCCAGTACTTC. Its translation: CASSTSGKETQYF.

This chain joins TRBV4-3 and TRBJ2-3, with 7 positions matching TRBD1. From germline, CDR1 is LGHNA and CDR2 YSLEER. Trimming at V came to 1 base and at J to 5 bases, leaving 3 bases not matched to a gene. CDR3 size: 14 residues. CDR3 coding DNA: TGCGCCAGCAGCCAAGGACAGGGCAGAGATACGCAGTATTTT. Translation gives CASSQGQGRDTQYF.

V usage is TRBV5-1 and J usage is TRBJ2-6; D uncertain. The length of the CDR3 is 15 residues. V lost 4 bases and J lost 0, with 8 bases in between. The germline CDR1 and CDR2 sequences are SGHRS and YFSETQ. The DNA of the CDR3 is TGCGCCAGCAGCGGCTGGGGCTCTGGGGCCAACGTCCTGACTTTC. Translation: CASSGWGSGANVLTF. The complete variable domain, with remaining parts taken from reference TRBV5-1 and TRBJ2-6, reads KAGVTQTPRYLIKTRGQQVTLSCSPISGHRSVSWYQQTPGQGLQFLFEYFSETQRNKGNFPGRFSGRQFSNSRSEMNVSTLELGDSALYLCASSGWGSGANVLTFGAGSRLTVL.

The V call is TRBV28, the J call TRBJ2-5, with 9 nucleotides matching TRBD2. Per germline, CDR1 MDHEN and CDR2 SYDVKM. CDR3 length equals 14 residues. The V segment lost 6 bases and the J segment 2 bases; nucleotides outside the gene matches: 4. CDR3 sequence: CASSYLAGQETQYF. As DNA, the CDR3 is TGTGCCAGCAGCTATCTAGCGGGACAAGAGACCCAGTACTTC.

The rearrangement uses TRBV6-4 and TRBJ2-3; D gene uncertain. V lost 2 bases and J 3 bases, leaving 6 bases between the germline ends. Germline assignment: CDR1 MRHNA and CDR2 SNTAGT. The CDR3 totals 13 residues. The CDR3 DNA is TGTGCCAGCAGTGACAGGGTGACAGATACGCAGTATTTT. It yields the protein CASSDRVTDTQYF.

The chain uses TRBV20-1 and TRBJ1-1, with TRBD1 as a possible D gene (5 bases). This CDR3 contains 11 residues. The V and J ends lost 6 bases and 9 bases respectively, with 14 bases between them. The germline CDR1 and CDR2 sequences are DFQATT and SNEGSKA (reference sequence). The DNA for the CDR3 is TGCAGTGCGAGTGACAGAGAGAAAGCTTTCTTT. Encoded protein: CSASDREKAFF.